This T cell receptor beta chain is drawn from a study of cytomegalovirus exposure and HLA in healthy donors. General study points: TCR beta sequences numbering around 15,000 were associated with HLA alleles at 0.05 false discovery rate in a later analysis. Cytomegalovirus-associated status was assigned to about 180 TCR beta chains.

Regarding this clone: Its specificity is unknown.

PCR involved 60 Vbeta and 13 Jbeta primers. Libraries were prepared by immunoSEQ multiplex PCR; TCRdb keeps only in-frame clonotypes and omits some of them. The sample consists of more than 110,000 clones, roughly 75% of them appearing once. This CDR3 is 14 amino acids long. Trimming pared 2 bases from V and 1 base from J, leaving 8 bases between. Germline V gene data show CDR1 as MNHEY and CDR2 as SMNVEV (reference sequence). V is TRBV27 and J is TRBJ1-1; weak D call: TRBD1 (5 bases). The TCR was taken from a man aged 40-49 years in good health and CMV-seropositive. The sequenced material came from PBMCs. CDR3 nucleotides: TGTGCCAGCAGTTTACAGGGTTCGAACACTGAAGCTTTCTTT. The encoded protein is CASSLQGSNTEAFF.